The present T cell receptor beta chain was sequenced within a study of response to subunit inactivated influenza vaccine. TCRdb recomputed calls from the RT-PCR reads with MiXCR, one row per CDR3 protein. The table records over 650,000 distinct CDR3 sequences, less than 20% of them present only once. This clonotype was counted between two and nine times. The clonotype comes from a man in his fifties who received an inactivated influenza vaccine. The material sequenced was PBMCs from blood, taken approximately 5 days after vaccination.

DNA of the CDR3: TGCGCCAGCAGCTTGGCGCAGGGCCATACGCAGTATTTT. It yields the protein CASSLAQGHTQYF. The chain couples TRBV5-1 to TRBJ2-3, with TRBD1 as a possible D gene (5 bases). Germline V gene data show CDR1 as SGHRS and CDR2 as YFSETQ. V was shortened by 0 bases and J by 7 bases, with 9 bases between the two germline ends. There are 13 residues in the CDR3.